One and the same sample provided the 31 T cell receptor beta chains below, sequenced in a study of CD8 T cells in Susac syndrome. RNA amounts of roughly 0.45 to 1 ug underwent reverse transcription with random hexamers. TCRdb analysed the immunoSEQ multiplex PCR reads with MiXCR anew, one entry per CDR3 protein. The profile covers about 280,000 distinct CDR3 sequences, with 80% to 90% appearing a single time and 0.11% taken by the ten largest. The sequenced material came from CD8+ T cells from PBMCs. The source is a human donor with multiple sclerosis.

V usage is TRBV27 and J usage is TRBJ2-3, with 7 positions matching TRBD2. The V and J ends lost 7 bases and 2 bases, in that order; junction bases with no gene match: 9. The germline V gene has CDR1 MNHEY and CDR2 SMNVEV (reference sequence). The CDR3 length is 15 residues. CDR3 DNA: TGTGCCAGCACCAGGACTAGAATCCTCACAGATACGCAGTATTTT. It yields the protein CASTRTRILTDTQYF.

The rearrangement links TRBV27 to TRBJ2-1; 12 nucleotides agree with TRBD2. V gave up 2 bases and J gave up 8 bases; unmatched junction bases: 19. Germline loops: CDR1 MNHEY, CDR2 SMNVEV (reference sequence). The CDR3 has 20 amino acids. DNA for the CDR3: TGTGCCAGCAGTTTAATGGGGCAGGCTAGCGGGAGGGCCGAGTTGGATGAGCAGTTCTTC. The encoded protein is CASSLMGQASGRAELDEQFF.

This chain links TRBV7-9 with TRBJ2-7; 7 bases agree with TRBD1. Germline V gene sequence: CDR1 SEHNR, CDR2 FQNEAQ (reference sequence). The ends lost 5 bases at V and 0 bases at J; junction bases unmatched: 7. The CDR3 consists of 15 residues. For the CDR3, the DNA is TGTGCCAGCAGCCACCCCCGGGACAGCTCCTACGAGCAGTACTTC. Residues: CASSHPRDSSYEQYF.

The CDR3: CASSYSAGALYEQYF. The CDR3 DNA reads TGTGCCAGCAGCTACTCGGCGGGAGCCCTCTACGAGCAGTACTTC. V usage is TRBV9 and J usage is TRBJ2-7, with 7 bases aligning to TRBD2. Trimming removed 4 bases from V and 3 bases from J; junction bases left unmatched: 10. Germline V lookup: CDR1 SGDLS, CDR2 YYNGEE. This CDR3 comprises 15 residues.

This clonotype was counted a single time. The chain uses TRBV6-5 and TRBJ2-1, with 9 bases fitting TRBD1. Germline V gene lookup returns CDR1 MNHEY and CDR2 SVGAGI. V shed 6 bases, J shed 8 bases, and the junction held 11 bases outside the gene matches. The CDR3 sequence is 15 residues long. For the CDR3, the DNA is TGTGCCAGCAGCCTTGAGGGACAGGGAGGTGATGAGCAGTTCTTC. Residues: CASSLEGQGGDEQFF.

The chain recombines TRBV20-1 with TRBJ2-1; D is perhaps TRBD2 (6 bases). This CDR3 comprises 15 residues. V was trimmed by 2 bases and J by 1 base, leaving 12 bases between them. The V gene's germline CDR1 is DFQATT and CDR2 SNEGSKA (reference sequence). CDR3 residues: CSARTAGTSYNEQFF. CDR3 bases: TGCAGTGCTAGAACTGCGGGAACGTCCTACAATGAGCAGTTCTTC.

The chain employs TRBV12-3 or TRBV12-4 and TRBJ1-4; D ambiguous. The ends were cut back, 3 bases at V and 4 bases at J, with 18 bases in the middle. The CDR3 covers 17 residues. In nucleotides, the CDR3 is TGTGCCAGCAGTTTTTTGGCTGTACCGGGCCATAATGAAAAACTGTTTTTT. Residues: CASSFLAVPGHNEKLFF.

The gene calls are TRBV20-1 and TRBJ2-1; 7 bases agree with TRBD2. The germline V gene has CDR1 DFQATT and CDR2 SNEGSKA (reference sequence). The CDR3 is 13 amino acids. V lost 0 bases and J lost 8; bases outside the gene matches: 4. DNA of the CDR3: TGCAGTGCTAGAGAGACTAGCCTGGATGAGCAGTTCTTC. It encodes CSARETSLDEQFF.

This clonotype is a singleton in its sample. This sequence joins TRBV7-9 and TRBJ1-4; D might be TRBD1 (5 bases). Germline CDR1 is SEHNR and CDR2 is FQNEAQ (reference sequence). The CDR3 is 14 amino acids. Deletions cut 5 bases from V and 3 bases from J, with 10 bases between. In nucleotides, the CDR3 is TGTGCCAGCAGCACCCAAGGGGCTAATGAAAAACTGTTTTTT. Amino acid sequence: CASSTQGANEKLFF.

The rearrangement joins TRBV9 to TRBJ2-5, with D possibly being TRBD1 or TRBD2 (5 bases each). Germline values: CDR1 SGDLS, CDR2 YYNGEE. Trimming removed 4 bases at V and 5 bases at J, with 15 bases between. This CDR3 is 14 amino acids long. The CDR3 spells CASSQSTGRETQYF. For the CDR3, the DNA is TGTGCCAGCAGCCAGAGTACGGGGCGGGAGACCCAGTACTTC.

The chain has TRBV20-1 and TRBJ2-7; TRBD2 agrees at 10 bases. Germline V gene lookup returns CDR1 DFQATT and CDR2 SNEGSKA (reference sequence). This CDR3 region has 15 residues. J was trimmed by 0 bases and V by 3 bases; bases with no gene match: 5. The CDR3 here is CSARGGLAASYEQYF. CDR3 nucleotides: TGCAGTGCTAGGGGAGGACTAGCGGCCTCCTACGAGCAGTACTTC.

The chain uses TRBV25-1 and TRBJ1-1; no definite D call. CDR1 is MGHDK, CDR2 SYGVNS, per germline. The ends were cut back, 6 bases at V and 7 bases at J, with 15 bases in the middle. The CDR3 loop spans 13 amino acids. The DNA for the CDR3 is TGTGCCAGCAGGTATGGGGAGGTCGGTGAAGCTTTCTTT. Protein: CASRYGEVGEAFF.

The chain couples TRBV12-5 to TRBJ2-2; 9 bases are shared with TRBD2. Trimming removed 1 base from V and 4 bases from J; junction bases left unmatched: 7. Germline V CDR1 and CDR2: LGHNT, FRNRAP. The CDR3 covers 17 residues. CDR3 coding DNA: TGTGCTAGTGGTTTGGGCCCGCGGGAGGGGGGCACCGGGGAGCTGTTTTTT. Translation gives CASGLGPREGGTGELFF.

The chain is built from TRBV27 and TRBJ2-2; no firm D call. The germline CDR1 and CDR2 sequences are MNHEY and SMNVEV (reference sequence). The CDR3 is 14 amino acids. With 2 bases removed from V and 7 bases from J, the gap between germline ends came to 11 bases. CDR3 sequence (DNA): TGTGCCAGCAGTTTAGGAAGGGAAGGCGGGGAGCTGTTTTTT. Encoded protein: CASSLGREGGELFF.

The chain combines TRBV11-2 with TRBJ2-7, with TRBD1 identical over 7 bases. Germline V gene sequence: CDR1 SGHAT, CDR2 FQNNGV. The junction had 6 bases not matched to a gene; V was cut back by 7 bases and J by 3 bases. There are 13 residues in the CDR3. CDR3 nucleotide sequence: TGTGCCAGCAACCGACAGGGTCACTACGAGCAGTACTTC. Protein product: CASNRQGHYEQYF.

V and J are TRBV6-5 and TRBJ2-7, with D perhaps matching TRBD1 (5 bases). V lost 5 bases and J 6 bases, leaving 17 bases between the germline ends. CDR3 length equals 14 residues. Germline lookup yields CDR1 MNHEY and CDR2 SVGAGI. The CDR3 DNA reads as TGTGCCAGCAGTCCCTTTAGACAGCCCGTCGAGCAGTACTTC. As protein: CASSPFRQPVEQYF.

This clonotype came up once. The genes are TRBV30 and TRBJ2-1; D is possibly TRBD2 (6 bases). Per germline, CDR1 GTSNPN and CDR2 SVGIG (reference sequence). Trimming stripped 5 bases from V and 5 bases from J, with 25 bases between. CDR3 length: 17 amino acids. This CDR3 reads CAWGQGFSLATNNEQFF. The CDR3, as DNA: TGTGCCTGGGGCCAGGGATTTTCGCTAGCGACCAACAATGAGCAGTTCTTC.

The rearrangement joins TRBV28 to TRBJ2-4; no reliable D call. Trimming shortened V by 6 bases and J by 10 bases, and 25 bases separated the two germline ends. The CDR3 loop spans 16 amino acids. Germline CDR1 reads MDHEN; CDR2 reads SYDVKM. CDR3 protein: CASSLMRTGPGGIQYF. CDR3 sequence (DNA): TGTGCCAGCAGCCTGATGAGGACCGGGCCAGGTGGGATTCAGTACTTC.

This clonotype has just a few counts. The V call is TRBV6-5, the J call TRBJ2-3; D is ambiguous. The CDR3 runs to 13 residues. V dropped 0 bases and J dropped 6 bases, with 7 bases sitting between them. CDR1 is MNHEY and CDR2 is SVGAGI in the germline V gene. The chain's CDR3 is CASSYSGSDTQYF. The CDR3 DNA sequence: TGTGCCAGCAGTTACTCCGGGTCGGATACGCAGTATTTT.

CDR3 bases: TGCAGTGCTAGAGATAGGAGAAAGACCTACCGTAGGGAGACCCAGTACTTC. The encoded protein is CSARDRRKTYRRETQYF. This chain links TRBV20-1 with TRBJ2-5; D gene unclear. The CDR3 is 17 residues long. The V gene's germline CDR1 is DFQATT and CDR2 SNEGSKA (reference sequence). The V end lost 0 bases, the J end lost 5 bases, and 22 bases lay between the germline ends.

The rearrangement links TRBV12-3 or TRBV12-4 to TRBJ2-7; D ambiguous. The V gene lost 6 bases and the J gene lost 7 bases, with 16 bases spanning the gap. This CDR3 contains 13 residues. The CDR3 is CASSLSQSREQYF. CDR3 coding DNA: TGTGCCAGCAGCCTCTCCCAGTCCCGGGAGCAGTACTTC.

This rearrangement joins TRBV9 to TRBJ2-5; TRBD2 matches at 8 bases. V trimming: 1 base; J trimming: 0 bases; junction bases outside the gene matches: 5. CDR1 and CDR2 from the germline V gene are SGDLS and YYNGEE. The CDR3 runs to 16 residues. CDR3 bases: TGTGCCAGCAGCGTAACAGGGCGGGGGGACCAAGAGACCCAGTACTTC. This encodes CASSVTGRGDQETQYF.

Here the CDR3 DNA reads TGTGCCAGCAGTTTAGCGGGAGTAGGAGATACGCAGTATTTT. The encoded protein is CASSLAGVGDTQYF. The V and J genes are TRBV28 and TRBJ2-3; 7 bases agree with TRBD2. V gave up 2 bases and J gave up 5 bases; unmatched junction bases: 4. This CDR3 has 14 amino acids. Germline assignment: CDR1 MDHEN and CDR2 SYDVKM.

This clonotype was recorded a few times. The chain carries TRBV6-5 and TRBJ2-2, with D possibly matching TRBD2 (5 bases). V gave up 2 bases and J gave up 6 bases, with 10 bases separating them. The CDR3 spans 14 residues. From germline, CDR1 is MNHEY and CDR2 SVGAGI. CDR3 DNA: TGTGCCAGCAGTTACCCATCGGGGTCCGGGGAGCTGTTTTTT. Translating it yields CASSYPSGSGELFF.

The chain joins TRBV28 to TRBJ2-7, with D unclear. Trimming removed 8 bases from V and 9 bases from J, with 8 bases in between. The germline V gene has CDR1 MDHEN and CDR2 SYDVKM. The CDR3 sequence is 9 residues long. CDR3 sequence: CASGYLQYF. The CDR3 DNA reads as TGTGCCAGCGGCTACCTGCAGTACTTC. The whole variable domain, remainder taken from reference TRBV28 and TRBJ2-7, is DVKVTQSSRYLVKRTGEKVFLECVQDMDHENMFWYRQDPGLGLRLIYFSYDVKMKEKGDIPEGYSVSREKKERFSLILESASTNQTSMYLCASGYLQYFGPGTRLTVT.

The chain employs TRBV27 and TRBJ2-4; D might be TRBD1 (6 bases). Germline-derived CDR1 and CDR2 are MNHEY and SMNVEV (reference sequence). The CDR3 extends over 13 amino acids. V lost 2 bases, J lost 7 bases, and 9 bases lay in between. This CDR3 reads CASSLDRKNIQYF. The CDR3 coding sequence is TGTGCCAGCAGTTTAGACAGGAAGAACATTCAGTACTTC.

The chain employs TRBV7-9 and TRBJ2-6, with D perhaps TRBD2 (6 bases). V shed 5 bases and J shed 4 bases, with 15 bases lying between them. CDR1 and CDR2 (germline): SEHNR, FQNEAQ (reference sequence). The CDR3 extends over 16 amino acids. The CDR3 protein is CASSNKPGAGANVLTF. The CDR3 DNA is TGTGCCAGCAGCAATAAACCGGGAGCGGGGGCCAACGTCCTGACTTTC.

There are a few counts of this clonotype. The chain couples TRBV28 to TRBJ2-3, with no clear D. From germline, CDR1 is MDHEN and CDR2 SYDVKM. The CDR3 has 15 amino acids. Trimming cost V 6 bases and J 0 bases, with 13 bases left between them. This chain's CDR3 is CASRSRDFSTDTQYF. As DNA, the CDR3 is TGTGCCAGCAGAAGTAGAGATTTTAGCACAGATACGCAGTATTTT.

V and J are TRBV28 and TRBJ2-7; a weak D match, TRBD2 (5 bases). This CDR3 region has 13 residues. Trimming stripped 8 bases from V and 1 base from J, with 12 bases between. Germline V CDR1 and CDR2: MDHEN, SYDVKM. CDR3 amino acids: CASGGQSSYEQYF. CDR3 nucleotide sequence: TGTGCCAGCGGAGGCCAATCTTCCTACGAGCAGTACTTC. Combining the CDR3 with reference TRBV28 and TRBJ2-7 gives the whole variable domain DVKVTQSSRYLVKRTGEKVFLECVQDMDHENMFWYRQDPGLGLRLIYFSYDVKMKEKGDIPEGYSVSREKKERFSLILESASTNQTSMYLCASGGQSSYEQYFGPGTRLTVT.

The chain is built from TRBV12-5 and TRBJ1-1; D is ambiguous. This CDR3 comprises 15 residues. With 7 bases removed from V and 5 bases from J, the gap between germline ends came to 20 bases. Germline loops: CDR1 LGHNT, CDR2 FRNRAP. The CDR3 protein is CASAPPQAEVTEAFF. The CDR3 region has the DNA TGTGCTAGTGCCCCCCCACAAGCTGAGGTAACTGAAGCTTTCTTT. Looking up the rest from reference TRBV12-5 and TRBJ1-1 gives the full variable domain: DARVTQTPRHKVTEMGQEVTMRCQPILGHNTVFWYRQTMMQGLELLAYFRNRAPLDDSGMPKDRFSAEMPDATLATLKIQPSEPRDSAVYFCASAPPQAEVTEAFFGQGTRLTVV.

This rearrangement joins TRBV7-9 to TRBJ2-2; 9 positions match TRBD2. Germline CDR1 reads SEHNR; CDR2 reads FQNEAQ (reference sequence). The CDR3 totals 17 residues. The J segment lost 5 bases and the V segment lost 3 bases, leaving 10 bases of the junction unmatched. CDR3 coding DNA: TGTGCCAGCAGCTTCTTAGGCGCGGGAGGGTGGACCGGGGAGCTGTTTTTT. Residues: CASSFLGAGGWTGELFF. Looking up the rest from reference TRBV7-9 and TRBJ2-2 gives the full variable domain: DTGVSQNPRHKITKRGQNVTFRCDPISEHNRLYWYRQTLGQGPEFLTYFQNEAQLEKSRLLSDRFSAERPKGSFSTLEIQRTEQGDSAMYLCASSFLGAGGWTGELFFGEGSRLTVL.